This T cell receptor beta chain was sequenced for a study of T-cell memory formation after mild COVID-19. Study-wide results and caveats: Clones shrinking between day 15 and 85 showed a balanced CD4/CD8 split, and those that grew later tilted toward CD4+. Of the contracting clones, CD4+ ones lay mainly in CM and EM, and CD8+ ones in EMRA.

Each CDR3 protein gets one entry after TCRdb re-called the 5' RACE reads with MiXCR. This sample carries about 310,000 distinct CDR3 sequences, about 15% of them seen once, and the ten largest clones take roughly 23%. This clonotype has only a few counts. Its antigen is still unknown. The TCR originated in a man aged 18 to 29 who had mild COVID-19 (a few samples of this study predate the infection). Cell type and time point are not known. Sequencing was carried out using PBMCs or a T cell subset sorted from them (not recorded which).

The CDR3 here is CASRQQGGQPQHF. In DNA form, the CDR3 reads TGTGCCAGCAGGCAACAGGGAGGTCAGCCCCAGCATTTT. The J gene is TRBJ1-5, the V gene TRBV12-3 or TRBV12-4; a weak D match, TRBD1 (6 bases). The CDR3 sequence is 13 residues long. V was clipped by 6 bases and J by 6 bases, with 12 bases between them.